This record looks at one T cell receptor beta chain sequence and its context. This specimen belongs to a study of blood T cell repertoires in COVID-19. About the study: Donors in the United States, Italy and Spain gave samples during acute or convalescent COVID-19. T cells, B-cell-depleted T cells, or PBMCs provided the cDNA or gDNA that served as material.

The germline CDR1 and CDR2 sequences are SGHTA and FQGTGA. This CDR3 contains 16 residues. Unmatched junction bases numbered 7, after V lost 2 bases and J lost 4 bases. In the study's own analysis: For nucleated cells, counts were estimated from reference gene primer amplification. Clones were read by immunoSEQ multiplex PCR, and TCRdb kept only the in-frame ones, dropping some. V, J and clone size reflect that table, while D and trimming were determined from the DNA. The repertoire holds approximately 100,000 clones, roughly 92% seen once, with approximately 5.4% in the top ten. The sample comprised peripheral blood. The J gene is TRBJ1-1, the V gene TRBV7-3, with 10 bases that match TRBD1. The TCR sequence derives from a man aged 50-59 years with active COVID-19. As DNA, the CDR3 is TGTGCCAGCAGCTTAGGTCCCAGGACAGGGGGCACTGAAGCTTTCTTT. Translating it yields CASSLGPRTGGTEAFF.